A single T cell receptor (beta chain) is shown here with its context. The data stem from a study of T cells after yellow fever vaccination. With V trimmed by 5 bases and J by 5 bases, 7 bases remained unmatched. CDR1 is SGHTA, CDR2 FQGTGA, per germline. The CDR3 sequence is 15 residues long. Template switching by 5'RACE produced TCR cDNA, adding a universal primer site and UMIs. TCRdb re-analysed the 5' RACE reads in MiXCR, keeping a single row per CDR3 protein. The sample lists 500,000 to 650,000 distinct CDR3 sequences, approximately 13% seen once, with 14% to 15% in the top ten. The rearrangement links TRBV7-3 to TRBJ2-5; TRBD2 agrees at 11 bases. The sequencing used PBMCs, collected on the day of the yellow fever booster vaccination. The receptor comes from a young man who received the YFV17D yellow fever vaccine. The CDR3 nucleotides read TGTGCCAGCAGCCTCATAGCGGGAGGGATCGAGACCCAGTACTTC. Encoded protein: CASSLIAGGIETQYF.